This T cell receptor beta chain emerged from a study of blood T cells in healthy people across ages. Study-level points and caveats: Whereas aged donors had fewer naive CD4+ cells, long-lived donors had more of them and higher diversity.

CDR3 size: 13 residues. V was cut by 3 bases and J by 4 bases, with 9 bases left in between. Remarks on this clonotype: Its specificity is not known.

Through a sample-barcoded 5' primer and a J-beta primer mix, a second PCR was run for about 6 to 12 cycles. TCRdb fed the 5' RACE reads into MiXCR, producing one record per CDR3 protein. The data show 1.5 million to 2 million distinct CDR3 sequences, with 49% seen just once and 2.1% held by the top ten. The chain joins TRBV12-3 or TRBV12-4 to TRBJ1-2; the D is unclear. The source material was blood. This clonotype was obtained from a woman between 35 and 50 years old in good health. This chain's CDR3 is CASSLANSYGYTF. CDR3 bases: TGTGCCAGCAGTTTGGCTAACTCCTATGGCTACACCTTC.